These 10 T cell receptor beta chains share one sample of origin, sequenced in a study of sequential checkpoint blockade in melanoma. Described treatment: randomized to nivolumab then ipilimumab (arm A) or the reverse (arm B). Data came from immunoSEQ multiplex PCR; TCRdb stores just in-frame clones and leaves some out. This table holds some 6,000 clones, roughly 21% found once. The sample in question was tumor tissue (inferred from file names), obtained from a patient given nivolumab and ipilimumab in sequence. These receptors came from a human donor with melanoma.

The V call is TRBV28, the J call TRBJ2-2; maybe TRBD1 (6 bases). V was shortened by 4 bases and J by 3 bases, with 9 bases between the two germline ends. CDR3 size: 14 residues. CDR1 MDHEN and CDR2 SYDVKM come from the germline V gene. CDR3 loop: CASSYRVYTGELFF. The CDR3 coding sequence is TGTGCCAGCAGTTACAGGGTTTACACCGGGGAGCTGTTTTTT. Full variable domain (missing parts from reference TRBV28 and TRBJ2-2): DVKVTQSSRYLVKRTGEKVFLECVQDMDHENMFWYRQDPGLGLRLIYFSYDVKMKEKGDIPEGYSVSREKKERFSLILESASTNQTSMYLCASSYRVYTGELFFGEGSRLTVL.

The chain combines TRBV18 with TRBJ2-7; no reliable D call. The CDR3 sequence is 13 residues long. Trimming pared 3 bases from V and 3 bases from J, leaving 9 bases between. The germline V gene has CDR1 KGHSH and CDR2 LQKENI. The chain's CDR3 is CASSPTTIYEQYF. The CDR3 DNA follows: TGTGCCAGCTCACCTACAACAATCTACGAGCAGTACTTC. Full variable domain (outside the CDR3, taken from reference TRBV18 and TRBJ2-7): NAGVMQNPRHLVRRRGQEARLRCSPMKGHSHVYWYRQLPEEGLKFMVYLQKENIIDESGMPKERFSAEFPKEGPSILRIQQVVRGDSAAYFCASSPTTIYEQYFGPGTRLTVT.

This clone was seen more than once but under ten times. This chain uses TRBV6-8 with TRBJ2-7; D may be TRBD1 (6 bases). The CDR3 extends over 19 amino acids. Trimming stripped 5 bases from V and 1 base from J, with 27 bases between. Germline lookup yields CDR1 MNHGY and CDR2 SAAAGT. Written as DNA, the CDR3 is TGTGCCAGCAGTGCCCGGACAGTTGATATTCTACTCAGTTCCTACGAGCAGTACTTC. Encoded protein: CASSARTVDILLSSYEQYF.

This sequence joins TRBV18 and TRBJ2-1; possible D gene TRBD2, 5 bases. V lost 3 bases and J 8 bases, leaving 17 bases between the germline ends. This CDR3 has 15 amino acids. CDR1 and CDR2 from the germline V gene are KGHSH and LQKENI. DNA of the CDR3: TGTGCCAGCTCACCCGATACTAGGATGGCCGATGAGCAGTTCTTC. Protein product: CASSPDTRMADEQFF.

The chain recombines TRBV6-8 with TRBJ1-3; D uncertain. Germline values: CDR1 MNHGY, CDR2 SAAAGT. There are 16 residues in the CDR3. The V end lost 7 bases, the J end lost 0 bases, and 16 bases lay between the germline ends. CDR3 protein: CASIPGHPSSGNTIYF. CDR3 sequence (DNA): TGTGCCAGCATTCCAGGCCACCCGAGCTCTGGAAACACCATATATTTT.

This clone was recorded many times. The chain employs TRBV11-3 and TRBJ2-2, with a weak D call TRBD2 (5 bases). Germline loops: CDR1 SGHNT, CDR2 YENEEA. V lost 5 bases and J lost 6, with 16 bases in between. The CDR3 is 15 amino acids. For the CDR3, the DNA is TGTGCCAGCAGCGAGGGTACTCGGGTCCCCGGGGAGCTGTTTTTT. As protein: CASSEGTRVPGELFF.

This clone was counted a few times. This chain joins TRBV9 and TRBJ2-3; D unresolved. Germline V gene lookup returns CDR1 SGDLS and CDR2 YYNGEE. Trimming stripped 0 bases from V and 5 bases from J, with 10 bases between. The CDR3 length is 14 residues. CDR3 nucleotide sequence: TGTGCCAGCAGCGTAGGAGGTTTGATAGATACGCAGTATTTT. Amino acids: CASSVGGLIDTQYF.

This clone was picked up a small number of times. The chain has TRBV12-5 and TRBJ2-5; D uncertain. The CDR3 has 13 amino acids. From germline, CDR1 is LGHNT and CDR2 FRNRAP. This chain's CDR3 is CASTAKDRETQYF. The CDR3 bases are TGTGCCAGTACGGCGAAGGACCGAGAGACCCAGTACTTC.

The chain combines TRBV5-1 with TRBJ2-2; possible D gene TRBD1, 5 bases. This CDR3 contains 16 residues. V was cut by 2 bases and J by 3 bases, with 14 bases left in between. CDR1 and CDR2 from the germline V gene are SGHRS and YFSETQ. In DNA, the CDR3 is TGCGCCAGCAGCTTTAACGCTCAGGGCTACACCGGGGAGCTGTTTTTT. Amino acids: CASSFNAQGYTGELFF.

The chain has TRBV6-8 and TRBJ1-5; D not resolved. The CDR3 has 13 amino acids. Germline lookup yields CDR1 MNHGY and CDR2 SAAAGT. V was pared by 3 bases and J by 6 bases, with 9 bases between. CDR3 sequence reads: CASSYAGSQPQHF. CDR3 nucleotide sequence: TGTGCCAGCAGTTATGCAGGTAGTCAGCCCCAGCATTTT.